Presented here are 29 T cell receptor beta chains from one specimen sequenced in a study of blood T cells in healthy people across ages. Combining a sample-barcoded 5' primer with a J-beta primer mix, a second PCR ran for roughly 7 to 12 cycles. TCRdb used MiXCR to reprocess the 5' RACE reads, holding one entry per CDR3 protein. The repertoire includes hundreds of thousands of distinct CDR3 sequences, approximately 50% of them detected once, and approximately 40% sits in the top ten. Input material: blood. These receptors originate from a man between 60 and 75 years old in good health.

CDR3 sequence: CATSDSGAGNEKLFF. The CDR3 nucleotides are TGTGCCACCAGTGACTCGGGCGCGGGTAATGAAAAACTGTTTTTT. This chain uses TRBV24-1 with TRBJ1-4, with D unresolved. The germline V gene encodes CDR1 KGHDR and CDR2 SFDVKD. V dropped 4 bases and J dropped 4 bases, with 12 bases sitting between them. The CDR3 spans 15 residues.

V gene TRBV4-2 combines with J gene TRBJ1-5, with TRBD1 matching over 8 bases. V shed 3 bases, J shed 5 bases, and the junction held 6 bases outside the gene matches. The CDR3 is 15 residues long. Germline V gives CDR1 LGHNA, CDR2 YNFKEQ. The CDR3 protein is CASSHPGQADQPQHF. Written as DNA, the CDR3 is TGTGCCAGCAGCCACCCGGGACAGGCCGATCAGCCCCAGCATTTT.

In DNA form, the CDR3 reads TGTGCCAGCAGAGGAGTCAGGGGGCTATTTACTGAAGCTTTCTTT. Protein product: CASRGVRGLFTEAFF. The chain is built from TRBV6-2 or TRBV6-3 and TRBJ1-1; TRBD1 matches at 8 bases. Germline V gives CDR1 MNHEY, CDR2 SVGEGT. J gave up 5 bases and V 6 bases, and 11 bases lay outside the gene matches. This CDR3 region has 15 residues.

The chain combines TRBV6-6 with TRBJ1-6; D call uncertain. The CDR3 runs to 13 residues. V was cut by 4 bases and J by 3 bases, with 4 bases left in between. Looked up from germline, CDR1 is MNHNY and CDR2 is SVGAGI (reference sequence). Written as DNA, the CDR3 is TGTGCCAGCAGTTCCCTCTATAATTCACCCCTCCACTTT. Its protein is CASSSLYNSPLHF.

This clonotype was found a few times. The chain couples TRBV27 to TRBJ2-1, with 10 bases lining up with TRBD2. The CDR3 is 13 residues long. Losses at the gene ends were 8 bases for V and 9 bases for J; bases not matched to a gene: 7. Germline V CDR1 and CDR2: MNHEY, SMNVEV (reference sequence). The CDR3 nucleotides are TGTGCCAGCTCTAGCGGGAGTCAGAGTGAGCAGTTCTTC. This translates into CASSSGSQSEQFF.

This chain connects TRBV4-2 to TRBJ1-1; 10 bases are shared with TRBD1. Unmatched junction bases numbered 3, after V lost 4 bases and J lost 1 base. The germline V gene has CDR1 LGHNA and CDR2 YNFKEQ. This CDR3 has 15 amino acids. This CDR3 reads CASSLGQGPNTEAFF. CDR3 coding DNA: TGTGCCAGCAGCCTGGGACAGGGGCCGAACACTGAAGCTTTCTTT.

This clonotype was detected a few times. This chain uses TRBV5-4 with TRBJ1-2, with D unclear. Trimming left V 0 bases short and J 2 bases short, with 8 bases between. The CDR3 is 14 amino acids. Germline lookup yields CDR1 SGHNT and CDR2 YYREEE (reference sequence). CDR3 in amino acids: CASSLGGLNYGYTF. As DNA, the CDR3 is TGTGCCAGCAGCTTGGGGGGTTTGAACTATGGCTACACCTTC.

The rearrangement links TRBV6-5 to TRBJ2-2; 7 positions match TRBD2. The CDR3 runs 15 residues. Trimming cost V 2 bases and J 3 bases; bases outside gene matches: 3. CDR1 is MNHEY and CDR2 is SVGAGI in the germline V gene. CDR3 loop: CASSYGRGYTGELFF. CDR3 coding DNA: TGTGCCAGCAGTTACGGGCGGGGGTACACCGGGGAGCTGTTTTTT.

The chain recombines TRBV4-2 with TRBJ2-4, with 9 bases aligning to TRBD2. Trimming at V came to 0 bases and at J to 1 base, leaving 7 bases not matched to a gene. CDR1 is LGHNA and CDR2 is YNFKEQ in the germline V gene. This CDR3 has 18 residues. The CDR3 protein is CASSQDSGGGAAKNIQYF. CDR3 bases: TGTGCCAGCAGCCAAGATTCGGGCGGGGGGGCTGCCAAAAACATTCAGTACTTC.

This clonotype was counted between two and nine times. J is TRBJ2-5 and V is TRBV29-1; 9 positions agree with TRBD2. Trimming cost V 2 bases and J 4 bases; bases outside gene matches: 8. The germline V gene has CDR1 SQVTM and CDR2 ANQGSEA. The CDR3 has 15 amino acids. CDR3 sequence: CSVEPASGVSETQYF. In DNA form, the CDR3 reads TGCAGCGTTGAACCGGCTAGCGGGGTTTCAGAGACCCAGTACTTC.

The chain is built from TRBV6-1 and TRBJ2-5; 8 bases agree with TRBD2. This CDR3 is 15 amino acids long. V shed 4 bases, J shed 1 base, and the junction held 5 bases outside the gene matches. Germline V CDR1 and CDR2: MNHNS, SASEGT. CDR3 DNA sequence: TGTGCCAGCAGTGCTCTAGCGGGCCCCCAAGAGACCCAGTACTTC. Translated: CASSALAGPQETQYF.

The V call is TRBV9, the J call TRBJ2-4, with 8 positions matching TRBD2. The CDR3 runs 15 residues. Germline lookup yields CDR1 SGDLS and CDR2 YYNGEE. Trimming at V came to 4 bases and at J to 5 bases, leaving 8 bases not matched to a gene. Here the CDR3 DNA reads TGTGCCAGCAGCCCCCGGGGGGGTGACGAAAACATTCAGTACTTC. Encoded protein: CASSPRGGDENIQYF.

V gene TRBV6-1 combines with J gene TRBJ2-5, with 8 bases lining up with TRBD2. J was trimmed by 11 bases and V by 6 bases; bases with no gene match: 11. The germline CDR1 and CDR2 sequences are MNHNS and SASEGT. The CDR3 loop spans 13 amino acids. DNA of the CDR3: TGTGCCAGCAGAGATCCGGGGGGGAATGAGCAGTACTTC. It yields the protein CASRDPGGNEQYF.

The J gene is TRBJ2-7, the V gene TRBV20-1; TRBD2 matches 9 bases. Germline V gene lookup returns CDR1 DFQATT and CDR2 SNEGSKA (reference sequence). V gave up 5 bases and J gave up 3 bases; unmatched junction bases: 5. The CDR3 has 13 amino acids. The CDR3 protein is CSAGGSGSYEQYF. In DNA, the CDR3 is TGCAGTGCTGGGGGTAGCGGGAGCTACGAGCAGTACTTC.

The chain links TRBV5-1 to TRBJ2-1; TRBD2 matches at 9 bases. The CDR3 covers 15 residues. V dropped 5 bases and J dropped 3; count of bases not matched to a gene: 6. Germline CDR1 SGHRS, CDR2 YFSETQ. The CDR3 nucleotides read TGCGCCAGCAGGAGGGCGGGGGGGAACTACAATGAGCAGTTCTTC. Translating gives CASRRAGGNYNEQFF.

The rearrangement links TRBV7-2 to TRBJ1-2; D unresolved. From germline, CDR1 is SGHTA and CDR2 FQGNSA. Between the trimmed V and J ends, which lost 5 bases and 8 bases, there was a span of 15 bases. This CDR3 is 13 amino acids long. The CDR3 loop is CASSQIPGEGYTF. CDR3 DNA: TGTGCCAGCAGCCAAATACCGGGAGAGGGCTACACCTTC.

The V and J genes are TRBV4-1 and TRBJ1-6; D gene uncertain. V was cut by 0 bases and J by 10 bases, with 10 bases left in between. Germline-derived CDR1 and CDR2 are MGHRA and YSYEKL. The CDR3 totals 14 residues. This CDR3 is CASSQDSPTSPLHF. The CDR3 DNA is TGCGCCAGCAGCCAAGATAGCCCCACGTCACCCCTCCACTTT.

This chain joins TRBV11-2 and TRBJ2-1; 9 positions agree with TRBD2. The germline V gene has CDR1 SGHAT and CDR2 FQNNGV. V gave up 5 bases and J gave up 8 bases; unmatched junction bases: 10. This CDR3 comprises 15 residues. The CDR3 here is CASSPWAGGKDEQFF. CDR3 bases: TGTGCCAGCAGCCCCTGGGCGGGGGGGAAGGATGAGCAGTTCTTC.

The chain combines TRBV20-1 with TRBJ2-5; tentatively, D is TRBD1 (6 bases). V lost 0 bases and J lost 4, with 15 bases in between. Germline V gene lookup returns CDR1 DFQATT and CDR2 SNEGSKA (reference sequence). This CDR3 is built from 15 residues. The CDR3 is CSAREGRGIPETQYF. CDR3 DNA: TGCAGTGCTAGAGAGGGCAGGGGCATCCCAGAGACCCAGTACTTC.

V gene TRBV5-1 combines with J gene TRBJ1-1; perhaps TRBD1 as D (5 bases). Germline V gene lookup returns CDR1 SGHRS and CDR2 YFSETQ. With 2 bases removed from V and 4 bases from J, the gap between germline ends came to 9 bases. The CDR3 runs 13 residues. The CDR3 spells CASSFTQATEAFF. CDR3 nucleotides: TGCGCCAGCAGCTTCACACAGGCCACTGAAGCTTTCTTT.

CDR3 coding DNA: TGTGCCAGCTCACCGGTGGACGAGACCCAGTACTTC. This codes for CASSPVDETQYF. V and J are TRBV18 and TRBJ2-7; D is undetermined. The J call could be wrong; TRBJ2-5 is a better fit for the DNA end. CDR1 is KGHSH and CDR2 is LQKENI in the germline V gene. The length of the CDR3 is 12 residues.

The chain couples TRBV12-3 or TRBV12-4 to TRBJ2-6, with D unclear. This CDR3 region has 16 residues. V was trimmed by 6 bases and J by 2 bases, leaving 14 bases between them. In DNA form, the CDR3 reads TGTGCCAGCAGCCTACTGATATCAGCTGGGGCCAACGTCCTGACTTTC. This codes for CASSLLISAGANVLTF.

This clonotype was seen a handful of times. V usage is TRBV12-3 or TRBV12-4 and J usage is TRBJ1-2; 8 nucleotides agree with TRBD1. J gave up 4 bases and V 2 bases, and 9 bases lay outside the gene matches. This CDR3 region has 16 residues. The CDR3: CASSLRGDRSGYGYTF. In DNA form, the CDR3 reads TGTGCCAGCAGTTTAAGGGGGGACAGGAGTGGCTATGGCTACACCTTC.

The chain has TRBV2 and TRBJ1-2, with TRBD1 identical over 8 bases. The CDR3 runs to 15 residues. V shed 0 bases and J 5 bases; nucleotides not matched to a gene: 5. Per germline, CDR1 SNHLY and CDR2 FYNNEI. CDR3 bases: TGTGCCAGCAGTGAAGCCCGGACAGGGTGGTATGGCTACACCTTC. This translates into CASSEARTGWYGYTF. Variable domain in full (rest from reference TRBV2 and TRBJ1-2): EPEVTQTPSHQVTQMGQEVILRCVPISNHLYFYWYRQILGQKVEFLVSFYNNEISEKSEIFDDQFSVERPDGSNFTLKIRSTKLEDSAMYFCASSEARTGWYGYTFGSGTRLTVV.

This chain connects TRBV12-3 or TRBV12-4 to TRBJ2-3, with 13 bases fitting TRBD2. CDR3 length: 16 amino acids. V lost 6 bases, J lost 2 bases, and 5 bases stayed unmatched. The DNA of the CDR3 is TGTGCCAGCAGCTTCACTAGCGGGGGGGCCACAGATACGCAGTATTTT. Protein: CASSFTSGGATDTQYF.

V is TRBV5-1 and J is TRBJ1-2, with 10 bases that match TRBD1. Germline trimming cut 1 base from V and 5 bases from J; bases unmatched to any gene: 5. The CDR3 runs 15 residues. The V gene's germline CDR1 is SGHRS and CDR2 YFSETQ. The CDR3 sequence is CASSLRRTGGYGYTF. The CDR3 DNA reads TGCGCCAGCAGCTTGAGGCGGACAGGGGGGTATGGCTACACCTTC.

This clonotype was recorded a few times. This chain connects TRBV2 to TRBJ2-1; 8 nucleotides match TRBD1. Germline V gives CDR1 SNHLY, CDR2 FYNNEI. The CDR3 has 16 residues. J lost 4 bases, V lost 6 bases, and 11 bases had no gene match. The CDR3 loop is CASSALWTGKYNEQFF. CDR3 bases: TGTGCCAGCAGCGCCCTGTGGACAGGGAAATACAATGAGCAGTTCTTC.

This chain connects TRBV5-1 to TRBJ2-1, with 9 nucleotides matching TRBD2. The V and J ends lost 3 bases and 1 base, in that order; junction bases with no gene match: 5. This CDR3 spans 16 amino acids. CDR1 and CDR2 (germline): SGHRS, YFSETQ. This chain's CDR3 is CASSSLSGGSYNEQFF. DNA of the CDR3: TGCGCCAGCAGCTCCCTAAGCGGGGGGTCCTACAATGAGCAGTTCTTC.

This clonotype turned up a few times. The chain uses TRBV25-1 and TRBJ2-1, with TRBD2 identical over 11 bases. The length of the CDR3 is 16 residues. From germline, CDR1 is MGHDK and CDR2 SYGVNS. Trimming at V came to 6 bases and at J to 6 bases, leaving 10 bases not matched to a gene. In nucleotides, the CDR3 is TGTGCCAGCAGGGAGACTAGCGGGGAATATTTCAATGAGCAGTTCTTC. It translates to CASRETSGEYFNEQFF.